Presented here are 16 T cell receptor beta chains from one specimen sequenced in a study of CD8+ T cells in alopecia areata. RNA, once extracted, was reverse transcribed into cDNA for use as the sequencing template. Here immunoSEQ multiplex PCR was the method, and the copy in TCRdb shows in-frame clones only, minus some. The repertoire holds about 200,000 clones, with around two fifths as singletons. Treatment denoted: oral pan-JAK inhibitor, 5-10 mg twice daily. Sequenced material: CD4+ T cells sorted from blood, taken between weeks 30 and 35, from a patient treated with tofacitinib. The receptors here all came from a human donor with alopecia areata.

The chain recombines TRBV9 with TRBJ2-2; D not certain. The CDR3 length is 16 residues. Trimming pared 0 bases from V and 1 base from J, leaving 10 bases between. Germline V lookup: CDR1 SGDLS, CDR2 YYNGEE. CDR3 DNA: TGTGCCAGCAGCGTAGGACCGAGAGGGAACACCGGGGAGCTGTTTTTT. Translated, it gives CASSVGPRGNTGELFF.

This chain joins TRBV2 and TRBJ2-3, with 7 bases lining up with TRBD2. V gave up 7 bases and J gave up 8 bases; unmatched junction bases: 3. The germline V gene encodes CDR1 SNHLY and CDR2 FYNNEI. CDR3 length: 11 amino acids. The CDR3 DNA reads TGTGCCAGCACCCGGGAGGTTACGCAGTATTTT. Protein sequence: CASTREVTQYF. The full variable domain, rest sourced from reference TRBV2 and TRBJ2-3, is EPEVTQTPSHQVTQMGQEVILRCVPISNHLYFYWYRQILGQKVEFLVSFYNNEISEKSEIFDDQFSVERPDGSNFTLKIRSTKLEDSAMYFCASTREVTQYFGPGTRLTVL.

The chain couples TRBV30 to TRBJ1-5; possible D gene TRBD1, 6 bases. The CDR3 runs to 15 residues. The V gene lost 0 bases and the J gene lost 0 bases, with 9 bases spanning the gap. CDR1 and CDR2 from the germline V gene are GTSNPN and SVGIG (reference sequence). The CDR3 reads CAWSVGGHSNQPQHF. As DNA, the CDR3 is TGTGCCTGGAGTGTGGGGGGGCATAGCAATCAGCCCCAGCATTTT.

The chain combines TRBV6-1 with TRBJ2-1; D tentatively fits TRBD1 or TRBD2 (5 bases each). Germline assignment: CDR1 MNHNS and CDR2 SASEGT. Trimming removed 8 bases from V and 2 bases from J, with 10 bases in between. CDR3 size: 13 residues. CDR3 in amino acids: CASRDGAYNEQFF. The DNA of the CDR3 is TGTGCCAGCCGGGACGGAGCCTACAATGAGCAGTTCTTC.

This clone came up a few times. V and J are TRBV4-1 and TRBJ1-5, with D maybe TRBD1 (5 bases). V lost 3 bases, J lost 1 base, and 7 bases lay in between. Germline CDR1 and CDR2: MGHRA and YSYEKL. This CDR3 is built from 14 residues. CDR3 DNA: TGCGCCAGCAGCCACGCAGGGAGCAATCAGCCCCAGCATTTT. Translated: CASSHAGSNQPQHF.

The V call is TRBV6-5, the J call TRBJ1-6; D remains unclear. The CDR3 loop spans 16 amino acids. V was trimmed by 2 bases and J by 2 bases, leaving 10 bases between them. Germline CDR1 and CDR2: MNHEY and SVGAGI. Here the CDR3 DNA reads TGTGCCAGCAGTTACGAGGTTGTTACCTATAATTCACCCCTCCACTTT. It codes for CASSYEVVTYNSPLHF.

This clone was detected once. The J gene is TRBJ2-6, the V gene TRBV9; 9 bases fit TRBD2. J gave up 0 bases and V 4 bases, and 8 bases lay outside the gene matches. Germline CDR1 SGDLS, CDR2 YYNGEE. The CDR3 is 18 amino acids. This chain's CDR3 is CASSPGTSPFSGANVLTF. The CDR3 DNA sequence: TGTGCCAGCAGCCCGGGGACTAGCCCATTCTCTGGGGCCAACGTCCTGACTTTC. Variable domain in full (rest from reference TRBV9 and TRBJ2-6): DSGVTQTPKHLITATGQRVTLRCSPRSGDLSVYWYQQSLDQGLQFLIQYYNGEERAKGNILERFSAQQFPDLHSELNLSSLELGDSALYFCASSPGTSPFSGANVLTFGAGSRLTVL.

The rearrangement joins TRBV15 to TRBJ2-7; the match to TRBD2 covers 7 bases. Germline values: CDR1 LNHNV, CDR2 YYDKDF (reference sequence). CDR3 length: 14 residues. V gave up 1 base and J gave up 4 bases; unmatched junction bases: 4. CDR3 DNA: TGTGCCACCAGCAGAGGTCGGGGAGGGTACGAGCAGTACTTC. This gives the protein CATSRGRGGYEQYF.

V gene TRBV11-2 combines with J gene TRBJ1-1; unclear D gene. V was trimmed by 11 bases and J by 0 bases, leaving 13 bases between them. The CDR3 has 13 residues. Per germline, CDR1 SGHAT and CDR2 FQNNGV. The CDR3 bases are TGTGCCCACAGCTATACCATGAACACTGAAGCTTTCTTT. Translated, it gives CAHSYTMNTEAFF.

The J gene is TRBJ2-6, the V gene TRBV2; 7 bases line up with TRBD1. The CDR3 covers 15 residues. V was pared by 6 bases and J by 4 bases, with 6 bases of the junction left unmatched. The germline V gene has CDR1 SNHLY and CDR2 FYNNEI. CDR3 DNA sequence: TGTGCCAGCAGCCCCACAGGGGTCGGGGCCAACGTCCTGACTTTC. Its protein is CASSPTGVGANVLTF.

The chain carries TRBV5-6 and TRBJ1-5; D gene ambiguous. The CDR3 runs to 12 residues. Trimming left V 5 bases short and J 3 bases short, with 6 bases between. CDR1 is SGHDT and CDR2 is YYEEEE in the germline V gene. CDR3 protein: CASSEINQPQHF. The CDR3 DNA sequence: TGTGCCAGCAGTGAAATCAATCAGCCCCAGCATTTT.

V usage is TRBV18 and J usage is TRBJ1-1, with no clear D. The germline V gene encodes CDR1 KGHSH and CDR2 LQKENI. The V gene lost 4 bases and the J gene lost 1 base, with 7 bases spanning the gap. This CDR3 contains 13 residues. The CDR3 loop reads CASSLTENTEAFF. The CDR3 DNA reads TGTGCCAGCTCACTGACCGAGAACACTGAAGCTTTCTTT.

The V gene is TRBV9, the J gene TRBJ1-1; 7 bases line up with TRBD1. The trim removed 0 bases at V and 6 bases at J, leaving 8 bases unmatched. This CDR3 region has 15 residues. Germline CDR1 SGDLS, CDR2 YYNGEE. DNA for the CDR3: TGTGCCAGCAGCGTAGTAGGGGGCCAGGTTTCTGAAGCTTTCTTT. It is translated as CASSVVGGQVSEAFF.

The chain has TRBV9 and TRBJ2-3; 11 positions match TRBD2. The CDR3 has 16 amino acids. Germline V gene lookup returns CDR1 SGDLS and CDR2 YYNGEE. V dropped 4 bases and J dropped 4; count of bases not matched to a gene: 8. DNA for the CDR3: TGTGCCAGCAGCCCCGCGGGTAGCGGGAGGGCAGATACGCAGTATTTT. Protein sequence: CASSPAGSGRADTQYF.

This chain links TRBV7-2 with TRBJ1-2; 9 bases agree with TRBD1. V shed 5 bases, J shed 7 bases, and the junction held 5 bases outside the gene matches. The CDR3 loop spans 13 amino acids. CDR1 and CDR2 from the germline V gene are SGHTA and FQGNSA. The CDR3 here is CASSLQGAIGYTF. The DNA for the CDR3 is TGTGCCAGCAGCCTACAGGGGGCAATTGGCTACACCTTC.

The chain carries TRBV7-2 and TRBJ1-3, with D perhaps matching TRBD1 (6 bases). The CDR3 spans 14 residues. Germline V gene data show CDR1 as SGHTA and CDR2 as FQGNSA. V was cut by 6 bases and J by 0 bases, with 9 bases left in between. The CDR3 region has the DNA TGTGCCAGCAGTCCACAGGGCTCTGGAAACACCATATATTTT. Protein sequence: CASSPQGSGNTIYF.